A single sample gave rise to the 8 T cell receptor beta chains below, sequenced in a study of shared clonotypes between healthy human individuals. Naive CD8 cells comprised CD45RO-negative, CCR7-positively selected cells, excluding terminally differentiated effector memory CD45RA+ cells. Method: immunoSEQ multiplex PCR; TCRdb's copy keeps in-frame clones and lacks some. The sample lists approximately 810,000 clones, about 92% occurring once. Input material: naive CD8+ T cells sorted from blood. The receptors stem from a man aged 25 to 40 in good health.

The chain combines TRBV28 with TRBJ2-5; no clear D. Germline V gene data show CDR1 as MDHEN and CDR2 as SYDVKM. This CDR3 is 17 amino acids long. The ends were cut back, 5 bases at V and 5 bases at J, with 24 bases in the middle. CDR3 nucleotide sequence: TGTGCCAGCAGTCCCTTTTGGGGTAGTGACCCACAGGAGACCCAGTACTTC. Protein product: CASSPFWGSDPQETQYF.

This chain connects TRBV7-3 to TRBJ2-1; TRBD1 agrees at 7 bases. Germline values: CDR1 SGHTA, CDR2 FQGTGA. Unmatched junction bases numbered 8, after V lost 5 bases and J lost 1 base. The CDR3 is made up of 16 amino acids. The CDR3 DNA sequence: TGTGCCAGCAGCCCCCGGGACAGTGGGTCCTACAATGAGCAGTTCTTC. Protein: CASSPRDSGSYNEQFF.

The rearrangement uses TRBV4-1 and TRBJ2-2; D tentatively fits TRBD1 or TRBD2 (6 bases each). With 4 bases removed from V and 3 bases from J, the gap between germline ends came to 12 bases. This CDR3 comprises 15 residues. Per germline, CDR1 MGHRA and CDR2 YSYEKL. In nucleotides, the CDR3 is TGCGCCAGCAGCCTGGGGGGCACCGACACCGGGGAGCTGTTTTTT. It is translated as CASSLGGTDTGELFF.

J is TRBJ2-5 and V is TRBV5-1; D possibly corresponds to TRBD2 (5 bases). Germline loops: CDR1 SGHRS, CDR2 YFSETQ. This CDR3 has 14 amino acids. Trimming removed 0 bases from V and 5 bases from J, with 11 bases in between. CDR3 residues: CASSLVTGLETQYF. Here the CDR3 DNA reads TGCGCCAGCAGCTTGGTTACGGGGTTGGAGACCCAGTACTTC.

The gene calls are TRBV7-9 and TRBJ2-1; TRBD2 is a possible D gene (6 bases). The germline gives CDR1 SEHNR, CDR2 FQNEAQ (reference sequence). Trimming shortened V by 10 bases and J by 6 bases, and 19 bases separated the two germline ends. The CDR3 contains 14 residues. CDR3 residues: CATRLAPGFNEQFF. CDR3 nucleotide sequence: TGTGCCACTCGTCTAGCGCCAGGATTCAATGAGCAGTTCTTC.

The rearrangement links TRBV11-2 to TRBJ2-7, with 8 nucleotides matching TRBD2. The CDR3 has 15 residues. J lost 6 bases, V lost 1 base, and 8 bases had no gene match. Germline V gene lookup returns CDR1 SGHAT and CDR2 FQNNGV. The CDR3 is CASSLAGLGDAEQYF. CDR3 DNA: TGTGCCAGCAGCTTAGCGGGACTAGGTGATGCCGAGCAGTACTTC.

The chain combines TRBV7-9 with TRBJ2-1, with 7 bases matching TRBD1. V lost 5 bases to trimming and J lost 8 bases; unmatched junction nucleotides: 6. The CDR3 spans 13 residues. Germline V lookup: CDR1 SEHNR, CDR2 FQNEAQ (reference sequence). The DNA of the CDR3 is TGTGCCAGCAGCATACGACAGGGCGATGAGCAGTTCTTC. The encoded protein is CASSIRQGDEQFF.

This clone was seen a few times. This chain connects TRBV2 to TRBJ2-7, with D unclear. V lost 7 bases, J lost 3 bases, and 10 bases lay in between. This CDR3 has 12 amino acids. Germline V CDR1 and CDR2: SNHLY, FYNNEI. CDR3: CASTGEIYEQYF. The CDR3 coding sequence is TGTGCCAGCACCGGTGAGATCTACGAGCAGTACTTC.